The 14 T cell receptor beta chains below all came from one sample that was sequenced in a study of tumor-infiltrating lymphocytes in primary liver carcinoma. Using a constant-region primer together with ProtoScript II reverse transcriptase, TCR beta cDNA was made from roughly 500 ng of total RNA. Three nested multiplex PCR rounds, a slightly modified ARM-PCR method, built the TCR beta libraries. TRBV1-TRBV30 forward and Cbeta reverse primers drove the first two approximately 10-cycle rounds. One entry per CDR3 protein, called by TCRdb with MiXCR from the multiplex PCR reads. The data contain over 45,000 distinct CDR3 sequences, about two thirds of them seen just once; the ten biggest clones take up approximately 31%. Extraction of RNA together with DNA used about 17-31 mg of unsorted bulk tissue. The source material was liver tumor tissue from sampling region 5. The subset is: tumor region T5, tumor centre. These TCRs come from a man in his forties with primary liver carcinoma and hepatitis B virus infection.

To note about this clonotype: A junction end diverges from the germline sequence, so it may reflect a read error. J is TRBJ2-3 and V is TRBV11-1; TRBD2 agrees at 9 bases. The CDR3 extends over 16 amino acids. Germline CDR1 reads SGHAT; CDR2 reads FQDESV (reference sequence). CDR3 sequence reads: CAIGLGTSTQTDTQYF. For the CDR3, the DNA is TGCGCCATCGGCCTCGGGACTAGCACACAAACAGATACGCAGTATTTT.

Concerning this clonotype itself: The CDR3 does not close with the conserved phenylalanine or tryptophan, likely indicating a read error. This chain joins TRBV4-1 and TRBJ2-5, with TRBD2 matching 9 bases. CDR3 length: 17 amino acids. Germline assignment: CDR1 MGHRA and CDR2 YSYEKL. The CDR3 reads CASSQDLGSGGQETQYL. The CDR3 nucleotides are TGCGCCAGCAGCCAAGATCTGGGTAGCGGGGGCCAAGAGACACAGTACTTA.

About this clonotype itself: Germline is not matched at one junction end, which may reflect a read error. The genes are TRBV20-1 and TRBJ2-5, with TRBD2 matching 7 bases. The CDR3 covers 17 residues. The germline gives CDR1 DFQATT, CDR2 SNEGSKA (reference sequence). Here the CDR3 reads CSAGEVAGLSFMETQYF. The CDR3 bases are TGCAGTGCTGGAGAGGTAGCGGGTCTTTCCTTTATGGAGACCCAGTACTTC.

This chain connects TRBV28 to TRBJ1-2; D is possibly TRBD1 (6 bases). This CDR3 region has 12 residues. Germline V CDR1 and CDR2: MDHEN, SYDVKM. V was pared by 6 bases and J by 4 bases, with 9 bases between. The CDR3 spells CASRDRSYGYTF. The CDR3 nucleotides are TGTGCCAGCAGGGACAGATCCTATGGCTACACCTTC.

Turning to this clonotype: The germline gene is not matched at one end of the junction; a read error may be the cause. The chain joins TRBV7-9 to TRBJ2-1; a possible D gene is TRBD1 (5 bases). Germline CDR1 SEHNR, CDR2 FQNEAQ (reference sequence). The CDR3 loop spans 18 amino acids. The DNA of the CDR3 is TGTGCCAGTAGCTTAAGCTCTGCCAGGGATGTCCTTACAGATGAGCAGTTCTTC. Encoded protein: CASSLSSARDVLTDEQFF.

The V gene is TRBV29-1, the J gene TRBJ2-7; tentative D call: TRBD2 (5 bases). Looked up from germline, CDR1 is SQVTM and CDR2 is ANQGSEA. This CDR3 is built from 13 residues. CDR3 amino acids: CSASDGIDYEQYF. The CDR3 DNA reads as TGCAGTGCCTCCGACGGGATAGACTACGAGCAGTACTTC.

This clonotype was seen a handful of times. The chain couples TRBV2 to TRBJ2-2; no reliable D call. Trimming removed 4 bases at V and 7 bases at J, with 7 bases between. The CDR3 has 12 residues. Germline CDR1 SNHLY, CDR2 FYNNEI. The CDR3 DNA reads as TGTGCCAGCAGTGGAGGTGGCGGGGAGCTGTTTTTT. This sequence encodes CASSGGGGELFF. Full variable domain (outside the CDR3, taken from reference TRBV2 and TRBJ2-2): EPEVTQTPSHQVTQMGQEVILRCVPISNHLYFYWYRQILGQKVEFLVSFYNNEISEKSEIFDDQFSVERPDGSNFTLKIRSTKLEDSAMYFCASSGGGGELFFGEGSRLTVL.

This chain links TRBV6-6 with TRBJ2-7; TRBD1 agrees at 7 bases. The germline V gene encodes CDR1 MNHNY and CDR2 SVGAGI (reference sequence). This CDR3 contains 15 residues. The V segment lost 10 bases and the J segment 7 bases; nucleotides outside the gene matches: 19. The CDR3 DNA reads TGTGCCAACAGCCCTGAGACAGGGTACTACTATGAGCAGTACTTC. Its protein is CANSPETGYYYEQYF.

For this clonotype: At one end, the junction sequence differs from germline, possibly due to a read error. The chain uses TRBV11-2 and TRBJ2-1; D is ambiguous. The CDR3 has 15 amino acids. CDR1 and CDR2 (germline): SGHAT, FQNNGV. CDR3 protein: CAGSMTLSSYNEQFF. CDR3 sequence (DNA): TGTGCCGGCAGTATGACTTTGAGCTCCTACAATGAGCAGTTCTTC.

CDR3 region: CASSSTWTSGPDTQYF. In DNA, the CDR3 is TGTGCCAGCAGCTCTACGTGGACTAGCGGACCGGATACGCAGTATTTT. The chain uses TRBV6-5 and TRBJ2-3; 10 nucleotides align to TRBD2. The V segment lost 6 bases and the J segment 6 bases; nucleotides outside the gene matches: 12. This CDR3 has 16 residues. Germline V gene lookup returns CDR1 MNHEY and CDR2 SVGAGI.

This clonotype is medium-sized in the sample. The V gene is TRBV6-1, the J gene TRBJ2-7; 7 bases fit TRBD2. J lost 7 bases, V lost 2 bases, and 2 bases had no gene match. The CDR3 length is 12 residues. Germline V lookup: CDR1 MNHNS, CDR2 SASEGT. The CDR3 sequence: CASSEIGREQYF. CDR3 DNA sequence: TGTGCCAGCAGTGAAATCGGGAGGGAGCAGTACTTC.

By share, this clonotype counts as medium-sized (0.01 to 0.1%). The chain's CDR3 is CASSPLAGAEDTQYF. Written as DNA, the CDR3 is TGTGCCAGCAGCCCCCTAGCGGGAGCCGAAGATACGCAGTATTTT. The genes are TRBV11-2 and TRBJ2-3; TRBD2 matches 10 bases. This CDR3 is 15 amino acids long. Trimming took 5 bases from V and 5 from J; bases not matched to a gene: 7. Germline CDR1 is SGHAT and CDR2 is FQNNGV.

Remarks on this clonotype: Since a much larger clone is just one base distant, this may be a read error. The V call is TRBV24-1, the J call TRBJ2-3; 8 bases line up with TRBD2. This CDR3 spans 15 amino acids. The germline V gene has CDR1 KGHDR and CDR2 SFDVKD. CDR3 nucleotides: TGTGCCACCGGTGATTTGGGACTAGAAACAGATACGCAGTATTTT. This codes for CATGDLGLETDTQYF.

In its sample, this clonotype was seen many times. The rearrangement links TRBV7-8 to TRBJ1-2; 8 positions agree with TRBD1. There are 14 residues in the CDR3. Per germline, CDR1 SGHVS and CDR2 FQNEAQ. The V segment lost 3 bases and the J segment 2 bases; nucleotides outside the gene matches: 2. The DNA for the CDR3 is TGTGCCAGCAGCTTGGGACAGGTCAACTATGGCTACACCTTC. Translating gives CASSLGQVNYGYTF.